Listed below are T cell receptor beta chains from one sample, sequenced in a study of beta chain features in type 1 diabetes. TCRdb's table, derived via immunoSEQ multiplex PCR, lists solely in-frame clones and lacks some. The table has some 330,000 clones, over 9.5% seen once. The material sequenced was naive CD4+ T cells from blood. These receptors all come from a woman under 30 with type 1 diabetes. Both conserved end residues are part of each CDR3. The D gene is left open where the match is weak. Not all rows give a size; the values are once, few, many and, for expanded clones, a class.

d_gene: -
abundance: -
j_gene: TRBJ2-1
v_gene: TRBV25-1
CDR3aa: CAREGRASYNEQFF
CDR3nt: TGTGCCAGAGAGGGCCGGGCTTCCTACAATGAGCAGTTCTTC

d_gene: -
abundance: -
j_gene: TRBJ1-1
v_gene: TRBV7-6
CDR3aa: CASSLPGAEAFF
CDR3nt: TGTGCCAGCAGCTTACCAGGCGCTGAAGCTTTCTTT

d_gene: TRBD2
abundance: -
j_gene: TRBJ2-2
v_gene: TRBV4-3
CDR3aa: CASSQEGLANTGELFF
CDR3nt: TGCGCCAGCAGCCAAGAGGGACTAGCGAACACCGGGGAGCTGTTTTTT

d_gene: -
abundance: -
j_gene: TRBJ2-6
v_gene: TRBV28
CDR3aa: CASGEAGLSGANVLTF
CDR3nt: TGTGCCAGCGGGGAGGCGGGGCTCTCTGGGGCCAACGTCCTGACTTTC

d_gene: TRBD1
abundance: few
j_gene: TRBJ2-5
v_gene: TRBV9
CDR3aa: CASSVTGSQETQYF
CDR3nt: TGTGCCAGCAGCGTGACAGGGTCCCAAGAGACCCAGTACTTC

d_gene: -
abundance: few
j_gene: TRBJ2-5
v_gene: TRBV7-2
CDR3aa: CASSSGLTQETQYF
CDR3nt: TGTGCCAGCAGCTCCGGACTAACCCAAGAGACCCAGTACTTC

d_gene: TRBD2
abundance: few
j_gene: TRBJ2-1
v_gene: TRBV19
CDR3aa: CASSPRTSENEQFF
CDR3nt: TGTGCCAGTAGTCCTAGGACTAGCGAAAATGAGCAGTTCTTC

d_gene: -
abundance: -
j_gene: TRBJ1-2
v_gene: TRBV6-5
CDR3aa: CASSYSRGYGYTF
CDR3nt: TGTGCCAGCAGTTACTCAAGAGGGTATGGCTACACCTTC

d_gene: TRBD1
abundance: few
j_gene: TRBJ1-4
v_gene: TRBV19
CDR3aa: CASGTEGKLFF
CDR3nt: TGTGCCAGTGGGACAGAGGGAAAACTGTTTTTT

d_gene: TRBD2
abundance: few
j_gene: TRBJ2-6
v_gene: TRBV25-1
CDR3aa: CASSPRGRGRKDVLTF
CDR3nt: TGTGCCAGCAGTCCCCGGGGGAGGGGAAGAAAGGACGTCCTGACTTTC

d_gene: -
abundance: -
j_gene: TRBJ2-4
v_gene: TRBV23-1
CDR3aa: CASSQDSRGDIQYF
CDR3nt: TGCGCCAGCAGCCAAGACTCCAGGGGGGACATTCAGTACTTC

d_gene: TRBD2
abundance: few
j_gene: TRBJ2-3
v_gene: TRBV5-4
CDR3aa: CASSLAGGDTQYF
CDR3nt: TGTGCCAGCAGCTTGGCCGGGGGGGATACGCAGTATTTT

d_gene: TRBD2
abundance: -
j_gene: TRBJ2-6
v_gene: TRBV15
CDR3aa: CATSRGDYIWSSGANVLTF
CDR3nt: TGTGCCACCAGCCGTGGGGACTACATATGGAGCTCTGGGGCCAACGTCCTGACTTTC

d_gene: -
abundance: -
j_gene: TRBJ1-1
v_gene: TRBV15
CDR3aa: CATEQVRFGEAFF
CDR3nt: TGTGCCACCGAGCAGGTGCGATTCGGTGAAGCTTTCTTT

d_gene: -
abundance: few
j_gene: TRBJ2-1
v_gene: TRBV25-1
CDR3aa: CASSEWWEEGAVNEQFF
CDR3nt: TGTGCCAGCAGTGAATGGTGGGAGGAGGGAGCGGTCAATGAGCAGTTCTTC

d_gene: -
abundance: few
j_gene: TRBJ1-2
v_gene: TRBV15
CDR3aa: CATSRDPETTYGYTF
CDR3nt: TGTGCCACCAGCAGAGATCCTGAGACAACTTATGGCTACACCTTC

d_gene: -
abundance: -
j_gene: TRBJ2-5
v_gene: TRBV7-9
CDR3aa: CASSPQETQYF
CDR3nt: TGTGCCAGCAGCCCACAAGAGACCCAGTACTTC

d_gene: TRBD2
abundance: few
j_gene: TRBJ2-1
v_gene: TRBV29-1
CDR3aa: CSVVTSGREDEQFF
CDR3nt: TGCAGCGTTGTTACTAGCGGGAGGGAGGATGAGCAGTTCTTC

d_gene: -
abundance: -
j_gene: TRBJ2-7
v_gene: TRBV28
CDR3aa: CATTELREQYF
CDR3nt: TGTGCCACCACTGAACTGAGGGAGCAGTACTTC